A single sample is the source of the 25 T cell receptor beta chains below, sequenced in a study of blood T cell repertoires in COVID-19. Clones were sequenced by immunoSEQ multiplex PCR, and TCRdb holds only the in-frame ones, with some missing. The sample has fewer than 450,000 clones; roughly 90% are singletons. Sequencing was done on a sample of PBMCs or T cells enriched from blood (not recorded which). Receptor source: a woman between 35 and 50 years old with acute COVID-19.

The chain recombines TRBV7-9 with TRBJ2-1; D possibly corresponds to TRBD1 (5 bases). Trimming left V 1 base short and J 5 bases short, with 9 bases between. This CDR3 is built from 14 residues. Germline values: CDR1 SEHNR, CDR2 FQNEAQ (reference sequence). In nucleotides, the CDR3 is TGTGCCAGCAGCTTAGACAGGCGCCACAATGAGCAGTTCTTC. It is translated as CASSLDRRHNEQFF. Filled out from reference TRBV7-9 and TRBJ2-1, the complete variable domain reads DTGVSQNPRHKITKRGQNVTFRCDPISEHNRLYWYRQTLGQGPEFLTYFQNEAQLEKSRLLSDRFSAERPKGSFSTLEIQRTEQGDSAMYLCASSLDRRHNEQFFGPGTRLTVL.

V and J are TRBV27 and TRBJ2-7; a weak D match, TRBD1 (6 bases). Germline loops: CDR1 MNHEY, CDR2 SMNVEV (reference sequence). The length of the CDR3 is 12 residues. Trimming shortened V by 4 bases and J by 7 bases, and 11 bases separated the two germline ends. Written as DNA, the CDR3 is TGTGCCAGCAGTTACAGGGTTGGTGAGCAGTACTTC. It translates to CASSYRVGEQYF.

A remark on this clone: Within the sample, other DNA sequences also encode this same CDR3. The CDR3 reads CASSLAGYGYTF. The CDR3 coding sequence is TGTGCCAGCAGCTTAGCCGGTTATGGCTACACCTTC. This chain connects TRBV7-9 to TRBJ1-2; D uncertain. The CDR3 consists of 12 residues. V lost 0 bases and J 5 bases, leaving 4 bases between the germline ends. Germline CDR1 reads SEHNR; CDR2 reads FQNEAQ (reference sequence).

This clone was detected only a few times. The sample has other DNA sequences that encode this CDR3 too. The rearrangement uses TRBV7-9 and TRBJ2-2; tentatively, D is TRBD1 (5 bases). Trimming took off 1 base at V and 1 base at J, with 7 bases between the two ends. This CDR3 has 15 residues. The germline gives CDR1 SEHNR, CDR2 FQNEAQ (reference sequence). CDR3 amino acids: CASSLGQGNTGELFF. Written as DNA, the CDR3 is TGTGCCAGCAGCTTAGGTCAGGGGAACACCGGGGAGCTGTTTTTT.

The chain carries TRBV30 and TRBJ2-7; a possible D gene is TRBD1 (5 bases). The CDR3 is 13 amino acids. Germline V gene sequence: CDR1 GTSNPN, CDR2 SVGIG (reference sequence). V was clipped by 0 bases and J by 3 bases, with 9 bases between them. The CDR3, as DNA: TGTGCCTGGAGTGTAAGCAGGGACTACGAGCAGTACTTC. Protein: CAWSVSRDYEQYF.

This chain joins TRBV11-2 and TRBJ1-1, with D uncertain. Trimming cost V 3 bases and J 1 base, with 6 bases left between them. This CDR3 is built from 13 residues. Germline CDR1 reads SGHAT; CDR2 reads FQNNGV. CDR3 amino acids: CASSLFQNTEAFF. In DNA, the CDR3 is TGTGCCAGCAGCTTGTTTCAGAACACTGAAGCTTTCTTT.

This sequence joins TRBV5-1 and TRBJ2-7; 8 bases match TRBD1. The CDR3 totals 15 residues. The V gene end was trimmed by 0 bases and the J gene end by 3 bases; junction bases not matched to a gene: 5. Looked up from germline, CDR1 is SGHRS and CDR2 is YFSETQ. For the CDR3, the DNA is TGCGCCAGCAGCTTGGCTCAGGGGGCATACTACGAGCAGTACTTC. Translating gives CASSLAQGAYYEQYF.

The rearrangement joins TRBV5-1 to TRBJ2-2, with a weak D call TRBD2 (5 bases). The CDR3 consists of 14 residues. CDR1 is SGHRS and CDR2 is YFSETQ in the germline V gene. Trimming removed 1 base from V and 7 bases from J, with 11 bases in between. The CDR3 nucleotides are TGCGCCAGCAGCTTGTTCACTGCGGGCGGGGAGCTGTTTTTT. Translated: CASSLFTAGGELFF.

The genes are TRBV7-8 and TRBJ1-6; D ambiguous. The CDR3 spans 14 residues. V gave up 2 bases and J gave up 4 bases, with 6 bases separating them. Germline V lookup: CDR1 SGHVS, CDR2 FQNEAQ. The CDR3 DNA is TGTGCCAGCAGCTTACGGTCGTATAATTCACCCCTCCACTTT. The encoded protein is CASSLRSYNSPLHF.

The V call is TRBV6-5, the J call TRBJ2-2; possibly TRBD1 for D (5 bases). The V gene's germline CDR1 is MNHEY and CDR2 SVGAGI. CDR3 length equals 15 residues. Trimming removed 5 bases from V and 4 bases from J, with 14 bases in between. The CDR3, as DNA: TGTGCCAGCAGTCCAGAGCAGGGATCCACCGGGGAGCTGTTTTTT. Its translation is CASSPEQGSTGELFF.

V is TRBV11-2 and J is TRBJ2-1, with a weak D call TRBD2 (6 bases). CDR1 and CDR2 from the germline V gene are SGHAT and FQNNGV. Trimming removed 5 bases from V and 6 bases from J, with 11 bases in between. CDR3 size: 13 residues. For the CDR3, the DNA is TGTGCCAGCAGCGCAGGAGGGGTCAATGAGCAGTTCTTC. Translating gives CASSAGGVNEQFF.

The CDR3 DNA sequence: TGTGCCAGCAGTGAATTTAGGGCCCCGGGGGAGAGTGAAAAACTGTTTTTT. This sequence encodes CASSEFRAPGESEKLFF. The chain has TRBV2 and TRBJ1-4; D may be TRBD1 (5 bases). Germline V CDR1 and CDR2: SNHLY, FYNNEI. This CDR3 contains 17 residues. With 2 bases removed from V and 7 bases from J, the gap between germline ends came to 20 bases.

The V call is TRBV2, the J call TRBJ1-2; tentatively, D is TRBD1 (6 bases). The germline V gene has CDR1 SNHLY and CDR2 FYNNEI. V gave up 0 bases and J gave up 8 bases, with 13 bases separating them. The CDR3 covers 14 residues. The CDR3 nucleotides read TGTGCCAGCAGTGAAGCCGTCACAGGGATAGGCTACACCTTC. Protein sequence: CASSEAVTGIGYTF. Full variable domain (remainder filled in from reference TRBV2 and TRBJ1-2): EPEVTQTPSHQVTQMGQEVILRCVPISNHLYFYWYRQILGQKVEFLVSFYNNEISEKSEIFDDQFSVERPDGSNFTLKIRSTKLEDSAMYFCASSEAVTGIGYTFGSGTRLTVV.

The rearrangement uses TRBV10-3 and TRBJ1-2; D perhaps matches TRBD1 (6 bases). Germline CDR1 ENHRY, CDR2 SYGVKD. Trimming stripped 7 bases from V and 5 bases from J, with 23 bases between. The CDR3 totals 16 residues. This chain's CDR3 is CAIMGPHSQGQYGYTF. CDR3 nucleotide sequence: TGTGCCATCATGGGGCCCCACTCTCAGGGACAATATGGCTACACCTTC.

This chain joins TRBV13 and TRBJ1-3; D unresolved. The germline V and J ends were trimmed by 0 bases and 0 bases, with 6 bases remaining between them. The CDR3 has 15 residues. Germline V gene lookup returns CDR1 PRHDT and CDR2 FYEKMQ (reference sequence). CDR3 coding DNA: TGTGCCAGCAGCTTAGGCCTCCGCTCTGGAAACACCATATATTTT. It codes for CASSLGLRSGNTIYF.

This chain links TRBV19 with TRBJ2-5; 10 nucleotides align to TRBD2. Germline loops: CDR1 LNHDA, CDR2 SQIVND (reference sequence). The CDR3 sequence is 15 residues long. V was pared by 3 bases and J by 1 base, with 2 bases of the junction left unmatched. CDR3 DNA sequence: TGTGCCAGTAGTATCTTAGCGGGGGGCCAAGAGACCCAGTACTTC. It specifies CASSILAGGQETQYF.

The chain links TRBV6-5 to TRBJ2-2; 8 bases are shared with TRBD2. V gave up 0 bases and J gave up 4 bases; unmatched junction bases: 4. Germline-derived CDR1 and CDR2 are MNHEY and SVGAGI. CDR3 length: 16 amino acids. The chain's CDR3 is CASSYSWLAGTGELFF. In DNA, the CDR3 is TGTGCCAGCAGTTACTCGTGGCTAGCGGGCACCGGGGAGCTGTTTTTT.

This clone was observed a handful of times. V gene TRBV19 combines with J gene TRBJ1-1; maybe TRBD1 (6 bases). Germline V gene lookup returns CDR1 LNHDA and CDR2 SQIVND (reference sequence). This CDR3 is 12 amino acids long. The V end was cut by 8 bases, the J end by 0 bases, with 7 bases between. CDR3 DNA: TGTGCCAGTCAGGGGATGAACACTGAAGCTTTCTTT. Protein: CASQGMNTEAFF.

The CDR3 DNA sequence: TGTGCCACCAGCAGTGTCCACAGGTTCGAAAAACTGTTTTTT. It encodes CATSSVHRFEKLFF. This chain joins TRBV15 and TRBJ1-4; D may be TRBD1 (5 bases). V lost 3 bases, J lost 8 bases, and 13 bases lay in between. This CDR3 has 14 residues. The germline CDR1 and CDR2 sequences are LNHNV and YYDKDF (reference sequence).

The J gene is TRBJ1-3, the V gene TRBV7-8; 8 bases fit TRBD1. V dropped 2 bases and J dropped 0; count of bases not matched to a gene: 6. The V gene's germline CDR1 is SGHVS and CDR2 FQNEAQ. This CDR3 has 17 amino acids. In DNA, the CDR3 is TGTGCCAGCAGCTTAACCCCGGGACAGGTCTCTGGAAACACCATATATTTT. Its protein product is CASSLTPGQVSGNTIYF.

This chain links TRBV7-6 with TRBJ2-7; perhaps TRBD1 as D (6 bases). V dropped 4 bases and J dropped 2 bases, with 12 bases sitting between them. Germline V gives CDR1 SGHVS, CDR2 FNYEAQ. This CDR3 is 14 amino acids long. The CDR3 nucleotides are TGTGCCAGCAGCTCTCTGACAGGACCCTACGAGCAGTACTTC. Its protein is CASSSLTGPYEQYF.

This rearrangement joins TRBV30 to TRBJ1-5; 7 nucleotides align to TRBD1. CDR1 GTSNPN and CDR2 SVGIG come from the germline V gene (reference sequence). The CDR3 loop spans 20 amino acids. With V trimmed by 1 base and J by 0 bases, 18 bases remained unmatched. The CDR3 DNA reads as TGTGCCTGGAGTGACTCACCCATGAATCACAGGGGTTATAGCAATCAGCCCCAGCATTTT. Its protein product is CAWSDSPMNHRGYSNQPQHF. The full variable domain, completed using reference TRBV30 and TRBJ1-5, is SQTIHQWPATLVQPVGSPLSLECTVEGTSNPNLYWYRQAAGRGLQLLFYSVGIGQISSEVPQNLSASRPQDRQFILSSKKLLLSDSGFYLCAWSDSPMNHRGYSNQPQHFGDGTRLSIL.

This chain joins TRBV12-5 and TRBJ2-7, with 8 nucleotides matching TRBD1. CDR3 length: 15 residues. With V trimmed by 0 bases and J by 7 bases, 8 bases remained unmatched. From germline, CDR1 is LGHNT and CDR2 FRNRAP. CDR3 sequence (DNA): TGTGCTAGTGGTTTGGTCAGGGGGCGTAAGGGTGAGCAGTACTTC. Amino acids: CASGLVRGRKGEQYF. Full variable domain (outside the CDR3, taken from reference TRBV12-5 and TRBJ2-7): DARVTQTPRHKVTEMGQEVTMRCQPILGHNTVFWYRQTMMQGLELLAYFRNRAPLDDSGMPKDRFSAEMPDATLATLKIQPSEPRDSAVYFCASGLVRGRKGEQYFGPGTRLTVT.

A single count supports this clone. J is TRBJ1-2 and V is TRBV30; TRBD1 matches 7 bases. In germline, CDR1 is GTSNPN, CDR2 SVGIG (reference sequence). The CDR3 is 13 amino acids. V lost 4 bases, J lost 2 bases, and 4 bases stayed unmatched. CDR3 bases: TGTGCCTGGACCCCGACAGGGAACTATGGCTACACCTTC. As protein: CAWTPTGNYGYTF.

The V call is TRBV4-1, the J call TRBJ2-7; D not resolved. The CDR3 is 13 amino acids. Trimming pared 1 base from V and 6 bases from J, leaving 10 bases between. Germline CDR1 is MGHRA and CDR2 is YSYEKL. CDR3 coding DNA: TGCGCCAGCAGCCAAGTCGAGGCCCGCGAGCAGTACTTC. Amino acids: CASSQVEAREQYF.